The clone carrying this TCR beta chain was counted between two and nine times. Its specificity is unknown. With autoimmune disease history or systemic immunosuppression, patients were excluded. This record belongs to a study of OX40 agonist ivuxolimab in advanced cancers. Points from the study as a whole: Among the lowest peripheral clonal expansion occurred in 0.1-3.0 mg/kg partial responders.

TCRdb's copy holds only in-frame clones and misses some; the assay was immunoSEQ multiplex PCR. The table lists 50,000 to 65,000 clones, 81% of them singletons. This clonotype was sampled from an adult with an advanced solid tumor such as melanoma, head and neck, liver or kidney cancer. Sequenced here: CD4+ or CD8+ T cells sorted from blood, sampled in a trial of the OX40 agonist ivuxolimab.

CDR3 DNA sequence: TGTGCCAGCAGTGAAACGACTAGACGGGGCAATGAGCAGTTCTTC. Protein sequence: CASSETTRRGNEQFF. V usage is TRBV6-1 and J usage is TRBJ2-1; D is possibly TRBD2 (6 bases). Germline assignment: CDR1 MNHNS and CDR2 SASEGT. This CDR3 region has 15 residues. V lost 2 bases to trimming and J lost 6 bases, with 14 bases between them.